This is a list of T cell receptor beta chains from one sample in a study of T cell responses to AZD1222 COVID-19 vaccine. Sequencing used immunoSEQ multiplex PCR; TCRdb keeps in-frame clones, though not all of them. The sample has 80,000 to 85,000 clones, around 90% seen once. The sequencing used peripheral blood, collected 28 days after the second AZD1222 dose. The receptors come from an adult who received the AZD1222 COVID-19 vaccine. CDR3s include the opening cysteine and the closing phenylalanine or tryptophan. A D gene is named only where the DNA matches it firmly. Where a row states a size, it is once, few, many or the class of an expanded clone; other rows omit it.

>-|TRBV9|TRBJ1-3|15|TRBD1
TGTGCCAGCAGCGAGCGGGGACAGGGGAGAAACACCATATATTTT
CASSERGQGRNTIYF
>-|TRBV30|TRBJ2-1|10|-
TGTGCCTGGAGAGTGAATGAGCAGTTCTTC
CAWRVNEQFF
>once|TRBV5-1|TRBJ2-1|16|TRBD2
TGCGCCAGCAGCGCCACTACTAGCGGGAGTTGGAATGAGCAGTTCTTC
CASSATTSGSWNEQFF
>-|TRBV12-3/TRBV12-4|TRBJ1-2|13|-
TGTGCCAGCAGTCATTCACAAAACTATGGCTACACCTTC
CASSHSQNYGYTF
>-|TRBV20-1|TRBJ1-6|18|TRBD1
TGCAGTGCTAGTTCTTGGGACAGCATGAGCTCCTATAATTCACCCCTCCACTTT
CSASSWDSMSSYNSPLHF
>-|TRBV6-6|TRBJ1-1|13|-
TGTGCCAGCAGTCCACAGGGCGGCCAGGGAGCTTTCTTT
CASSPQGGQGAFF
>-|TRBV15|TRBJ1-1|14|-
TGTGCCACCAGCAGAGTTCAGGGGATCCCTGAAGCTTTCTTT
CATSRVQGIPEAFF
>-|TRBV18|TRBJ2-7|13|-
TGTGCCAGCTCACCACCGGGGACCTACGAGCAGTACTTC
CASSPPGTYEQYF
>-|TRBV11-2|TRBJ2-1|17|-
TGTGCCAGCAGCTTACCCCTGGGCCAGCCCCCAGGTAATGAGCAGTTCTTC
CASSLPLGQPPGNEQFF
>-|TRBV3-1/TRBV3-2|TRBJ2-1|15|-
TGTGCCAGCACCTTTCTCGGGGCTACCTACAATGAGCAGTTCTTC
CASTFLGATYNEQFF
>-|TRBV18|TRBJ2-3|16|TRBD2
TGTGCCAGCTCACCCCTCGGTAGCGGGAGGACAGATACGCAGTATTTT
CASSPLGSGRTDTQYF